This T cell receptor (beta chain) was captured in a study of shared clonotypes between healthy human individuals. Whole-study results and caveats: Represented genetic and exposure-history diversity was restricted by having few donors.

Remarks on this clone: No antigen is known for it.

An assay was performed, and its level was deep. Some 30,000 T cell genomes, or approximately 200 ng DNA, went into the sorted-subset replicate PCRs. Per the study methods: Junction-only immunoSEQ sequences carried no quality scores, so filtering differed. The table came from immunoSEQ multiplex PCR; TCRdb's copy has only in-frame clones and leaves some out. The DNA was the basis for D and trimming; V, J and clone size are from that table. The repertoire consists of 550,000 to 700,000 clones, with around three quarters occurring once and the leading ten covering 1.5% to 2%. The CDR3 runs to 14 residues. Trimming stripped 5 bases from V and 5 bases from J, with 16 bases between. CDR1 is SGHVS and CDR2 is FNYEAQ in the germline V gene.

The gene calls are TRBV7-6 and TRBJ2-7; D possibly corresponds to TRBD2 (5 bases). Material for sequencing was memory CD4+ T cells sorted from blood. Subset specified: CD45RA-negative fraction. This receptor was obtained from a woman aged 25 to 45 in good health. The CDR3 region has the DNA TGTGCCAGCAGCCGAACACTAGGATCCAACGAGCAGTACTTC. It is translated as CASSRTLGSNEQYF. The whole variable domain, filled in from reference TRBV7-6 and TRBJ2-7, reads GAGVSQSPRYKVTKRGQDVALRCDPISGHVSLYWYRQALGQGPEFLTYFNYEAQQDKSGLPNDRFSAERPEGSISTLTIQRTEQRDSAMYRCASSRTLGSNEQYFGPGTRLTVT.